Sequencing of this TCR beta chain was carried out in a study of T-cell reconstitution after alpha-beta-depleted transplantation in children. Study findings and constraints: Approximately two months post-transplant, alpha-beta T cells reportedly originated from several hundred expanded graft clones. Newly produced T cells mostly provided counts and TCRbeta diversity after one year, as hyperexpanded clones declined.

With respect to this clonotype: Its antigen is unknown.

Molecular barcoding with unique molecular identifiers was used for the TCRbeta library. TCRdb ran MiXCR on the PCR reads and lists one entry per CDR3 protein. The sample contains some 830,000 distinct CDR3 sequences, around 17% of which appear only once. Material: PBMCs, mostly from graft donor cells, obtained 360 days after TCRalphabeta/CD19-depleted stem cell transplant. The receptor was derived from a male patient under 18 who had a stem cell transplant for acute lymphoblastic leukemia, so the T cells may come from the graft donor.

The CDR3 here is CASSVVPGLAGSNEQFF. In DNA, the CDR3 is TGTGCCAGCAGCGTGGTACCGGGACTAGCGGGATCCAATGAGCAGTTCTTC. The rearrangement joins TRBV9 to TRBJ2-1; 13 bases align to TRBD2. With 2 bases clipped from V and 6 bases from J, the junction kept 8 bases outside the gene matches. Germline loops: CDR1 SGDLS, CDR2 YYNGEE. This CDR3 contains 17 residues.